This paragraph reports one TCR beta chain. This clonotype was seen only a few times. Its target antigen remains unknown. There are no base qualities to consult, and no much larger clone falls within one base. The time point label, as the study defines it: patch test 3, about 24 weeks after DPC sensitization. What the treatment or condition label conveys for this sample: therapeutic diphenylcyclopropenone sensitization with weekly scalp DPC. At every patch-test visit, the blood draw took place before the patch test was put on. Eligible patients were aged 18 to 70, diagnosed with alopecia, deemed suitable for DPC therapy, and excluded if pregnant. Total RNA was extracted from unfractionated whole blood that had been collected in Tempus Blood RNA tubes. This sample is drawn from a study of human T cells and chemical hapten exposure (dated by TCRdb to about 2021). Study-level background: For sensitization, 2% DPC in acetone was applied to a 2 cm by 2 cm area of upper inner arm skin. Throughout the roughly 25-week study period, patients were also given weekly therapeutic DPC doses on the scalp. Patch tests used Finn chambers with 0.01% DPC on the upper back, scored after 6 days by International Contact Dermatitis Research Group standards. The mostly female patient cohort included alopecia areata with under or over 50% scalp involvement, alopecia totalis and alopecia universalis. The libraries were sequenced as a pool, and the TCR yield per sample differed mostly because of small variations in library volumes within the pool. Peripheral blood TCR repertoire changes were tracked in vivo in alopecia patients during primary and secondary sensitization to the hapten diphenylcyclopropenone (DPC). Blood was sampled from patients pre-sensitization (week 0) and at 2, 6 and about 24 weeks after DPC sensitization. Blood for TCR sequencing was provided by twenty-nine alopecia patients at one to four time points (pre-sensitization, 2, 6 and 24 weeks).

Here is what the overall study found, with its caveats: After repeated subsampling, the strength of the expansion versus patch-test correlation and the threshold at which it became significant changed. Patch test score was positively correlated with the number of PT1 expanded TCRs, with significance at thresholds 8, 16 and 32 but not at 4. Alopecia, a presumed autoimmune disease, was present in all patients, so the immune response of the patients might differ from that of healthy individuals. Expanded TCRs formed significantly more large CDR3 similarity clusters than pre-sensitization or healthy control sets, consistent with antigen-driven responses. DPC sensitization did not change the number of TCRs with a frequency above 1 in 1000, and there was no evidence of changes in global repertoire structure.

Library preparation employed RACE. TCRdb shows the sequencer as NextSeq 500. Library preparation attached unique molecular identifiers to individual cDNA molecules for quantitative, reproducible TCR counting. Both TCR alpha and TCR beta chains were sequenced from each blood RNA sample. Turning to the authors' computational methods: Samples had a median of 95,638 TCRs, with a range from roughly 23,224 to 750,000. V, J and CDR3 annotation of the TCR reads was performed with the Decombinator software suite. To make PS versus PT1 abundance plots, every sample was subsampled to the same number of TCRs (28,000). TCRs were defined as expanded if absent before sensitization and observed at least eight times at the 2-week time point. The public reads were run again by TCRdb, first through fastp at Q25 and then through MiXCR, and only productive beta chains were kept. Merged by CDR3 protein, the rows form single entries marked with the most common genes and DNA. V and J calls and clone size were set by TCRdb, not the authors. The sample table holds about 97,000 distinct CDR3 sequences, of which 25% to 30% were seen once. The ten largest make up 10% of the sample.

Source: whole blood, taken in connection with sensitization to the hapten diphenylcyclopropenone (DPC). The sequence derives from a man aged 35 to 55 with alopecia areata. Some clones in this sample may be carry-over from other donors' samples.

The CDR3 protein is CASFGQGSPEDTQYF. Here is the DNA: TGTGCCAGTTTCGGACAGGGCAGTCCGGAGGATACGCAGTATTTT. The chain links TRBV28 with TRBJ2-3, and TRBD1 aligns with 8 junction nucleotides. CDR1 and CDR2 are drawn from the germline V gene: MDHEN, SYDVKM. For this chain, trimming is 9 bases at the V end and 6 bases at the J end, and the number of junction bases without a gene match is 14. From cysteine to phenylalanine, the CDR3 is 15 amino acids long. Only CDR3 DNA is held: 45 bases, read in frame from base 1.